One sample yielded the 19 T cell receptor beta chains listed below, sequenced in a study of beta chain features in type 1 diabetes. The study's findings and limits: Shortening that was moderate but significant affected the TCRB CDR3s of Type 1 diabetes patients in all four CD4+ subsets.

Expressed TCRB transcripts were sequenced because the isolated RNA had all been reverse transcribed beforehand. TCRdb's copy holds only in-frame clones and misses some; the assay was immunoSEQ multiplex PCR. Of hundreds of thousands of clones in the sample, over 11% were seen once. No cognate antigen is known for these TCRs. The sequenced sample consisted of naive CD4+ T cells from blood. These receptors were collected from a man younger than 35 with type 1 diabetes.

This clone occurred a few times. This chain joins TRBV5-4 and TRBJ1-2; possibly TRBD1 for D (5 bases). The CDR3 runs to 14 residues. The V end lost 3 bases, the J end lost 2 bases, and 11 bases lay between the germline ends. From germline, CDR1 is SGHNT and CDR2 YYREEE (reference sequence). The CDR3 region is CASSSQGVNYGYTF. The DNA for the CDR3 is TGTGCCAGCAGCTCCCAGGGCGTGAACTATGGCTACACCTTC.

The chain joins TRBV29-1 to TRBJ2-5; 10 nucleotides match TRBD1. CDR1 is SQVTM and CDR2 is ANQGSEA in the germline V gene. J gave up 0 bases and V 7 bases, and 5 bases lay outside the gene matches. This CDR3 spans 14 amino acids. The CDR3 nucleotides read TGCAGCGCCCCCGGGACAGGGGACCAAGAGACCCAGTACTTC. Translating gives CSAPGTGDQETQYF.

This clone was recorded a few times. V gene TRBV28 combines with J gene TRBJ2-5, with 8 bases matching TRBD1. Germline V CDR1 and CDR2: MDHEN, SYDVKM. V trimming: 1 base; J trimming: 3 bases; junction bases outside the gene matches: 1. The CDR3 length is 14 residues. The CDR3 loop is CASSLLDREETQYF. DNA for the CDR3: TGTGCCAGCAGTTTATTGGACAGGGAAGAGACCCAGTACTTC.

This clone was found a few times. The chain is built from TRBV5-1 and TRBJ2-1, with TRBD1 matching over 9 bases. Germline CDR1 is SGHRS and CDR2 is YFSETQ. This CDR3 contains 14 residues. Trimming at V came to 4 bases and at J to 6 bases, leaving 5 bases not matched to a gene. CDR3 sequence reads: CASSPDRGINEQFF. CDR3 DNA sequence: TGCGCCAGCAGCCCGGACAGGGGAATCAATGAGCAGTTCTTC.

The chain joins TRBV5-4 to TRBJ1-1; D gene uncertain. CDR1 and CDR2 from the germline V gene are SGHNT and YYREEE (reference sequence). Trimming left V 0 bases short and J 0 bases short, with 9 bases between. This CDR3 contains 15 residues. CDR3 sequence: CASSLGHNMNTEAFF. The CDR3 DNA sequence: TGTGCCAGCAGCTTGGGGCACAACATGAACACTGAAGCTTTCTTT.

The chain couples TRBV2 to TRBJ2-3; 7 bases are shared with TRBD2. J lost 6 bases, V lost 8 bases, and 11 bases had no gene match. The CDR3 loop spans 14 amino acids. The germline gives CDR1 SNHLY, CDR2 FYNNEI. The CDR3 is CASSTEGRGDTQYF. CDR3 sequence (DNA): TGTGCCAGCTCGACAGAGGGGCGGGGGGATACGCAGTATTTT.

This sequence joins TRBV9 and TRBJ2-5; 13 positions agree with TRBD2. The CDR3 runs to 21 residues. After removal of 0 bases from V and 2 bases from J, the junction contained 16 bases not matched to a gene. CDR1 is SGDLS and CDR2 is YYNGEE in the germline V gene. The CDR3 sequence: CASSVGLSSFRLAGGQETQYF. As DNA, the CDR3 is TGTGCCAGCAGCGTAGGCCTTAGTAGTTTTAGACTAGCGGGGGGACAAGAGACCCAGTACTTC. The entire variable domain, with the rest obtained from reference TRBV9 and TRBJ2-5, is as follows: DSGVTQTPKHLITATGQRVTLRCSPRSGDLSVYWYQQSLDQGLQFLIQYYNGEERAKGNILERFSAQQFPDLHSELNLSSLELGDSALYFCASSVGLSSFRLAGGQETQYFGPGTRLLVL.

The rearrangement joins TRBV4-3 to TRBJ1-6; the D is unclear. Germline assignment: CDR1 LGHNA and CDR2 YSLEER. The CDR3 is 15 residues long. Trimming pared 1 base from V and 5 bases from J, leaving 9 bases between. Here the CDR3 reads CASSQVYGDNSPLHF. The CDR3 bases are TGCGCCAGCAGCCAAGTTTACGGTGATAATTCACCCCTCCACTTT.

This chain links TRBV2 with TRBJ1-3; 8 bases are shared with TRBD1. The germline CDR1 and CDR2 sequences are SNHLY and FYNNEI. Trimming removed 10 bases from V and 1 base from J; junction bases left unmatched: 9. The CDR3 covers 15 residues. The CDR3 sequence is CANTRQGASGNTIYF. The CDR3 nucleotides read TGTGCCAACACGAGGCAGGGGGCGTCTGGAAACACCATATATTTT.

This chain links TRBV10-3 with TRBJ2-7; D might be TRBD1 or TRBD2, each matching 6 bases. CDR3 length equals 15 residues. V was shortened by 0 bases and J by 3 bases, with 12 bases between the two germline ends. CDR1 is ENHRY and CDR2 is SYGVKD in the germline V gene. The CDR3, as DNA: TGTGCCATCAGTGAGTCGGGGGGCGCGAACTACGAGCAGTACTTC. Protein: CAISESGGANYEQYF.

The chain joins TRBV30 to TRBJ2-2; D is unresolved. V lost 3 bases and J lost 4, with 9 bases in between. In germline, CDR1 is GTSNPN, CDR2 SVGIG (reference sequence). This CDR3 region has 13 residues. This chain's CDR3 is CAWSRMSTGELFF. DNA for the CDR3: TGTGCCTGGAGCAGGATGAGCACCGGGGAGCTGTTTTTT.

This clone was found a few times. The CDR3: CASSLGTGYTDTQYF. In nucleotides, the CDR3 is TGTGCCAGCAGCTTAGGGACAGGATACACAGATACGCAGTATTTT. The chain uses TRBV7-6 and TRBJ2-3; 7 bases match TRBD1. There are 15 residues in the CDR3. V was clipped by 1 base and J by 2 bases; unmatched bases: 3. CDR1 and CDR2 (germline): SGHVS, FNYEAQ.

This clone occurred a few times. V gene TRBV19 combines with J gene TRBJ2-1; no clear D gene. Germline assignment: CDR1 LNHDA and CDR2 SQIVND (reference sequence). V lost 6 bases to trimming and J lost 9 bases, with 24 bases between them. CDR3 length: 16 amino acids. The CDR3, as DNA: TGTGCCAGTAGCTGGAGACAAGTCATGCAGTTCAGTGAGCAGTTCTTC. It is translated as CASSWRQVMQFSEQFF.

This clone turned up a few times. The gene calls are TRBV14 and TRBJ2-7; TRBD1 matches at 9 bases. The CDR3 contains 16 residues. The V gene's germline CDR1 is SGHDN and CDR2 FVKESK. V gave up 3 bases and J gave up 1 base; unmatched junction bases: 7. CDR3 loop: CASSHGTGSVSYEQYF. The CDR3 coding sequence is TGTGCCAGCAGCCATGGGACAGGGTCGGTATCCTACGAGCAGTACTTC.

The chain joins TRBV2 to TRBJ1-2; a weak D match, TRBD1 (6 bases). The V gene lost 6 bases and the J gene lost 8 bases, with 19 bases spanning the gap. Germline CDR1 and CDR2: SNHLY and FYNNEI. This CDR3 spans 14 amino acids. As DNA, the CDR3 is TGTGCCAGCAGAGGGACTACAGGGAATGACGGCTACACCTTC. Its translation: CASRGTTGNDGYTF.

This clone was counted between two and nine times. The chain links TRBV7-2 to TRBJ2-1; D tentatively reads TRBD1 or TRBD2 (6 bases each). Germline V gives CDR1 SGHTA, CDR2 FQGNSA. The CDR3 is made up of 14 amino acids. V shed 2 bases and J shed 8 bases, with 13 bases lying between them. The DNA of the CDR3 is TGTGCCAGCAGCTTACAAGGGGGGATCGATGAGCAGTTCTTC. Encoded protein: CASSLQGGIDEQFF.

This clone was recorded a few times. The chain is built from TRBV7-9 and TRBJ1-2, with D unresolved. V was cut by 4 bases and J by 0 bases, with 9 bases left in between. The CDR3 is made up of 14 amino acids. Germline V CDR1 and CDR2: SEHNR, FQNEAQ (reference sequence). CDR3 region: CASSSDGANYGYTF. DNA for the CDR3: TGTGCCAGCAGCTCGGACGGAGCTAACTATGGCTACACCTTC.

This chain uses TRBV7-3 with TRBJ1-1, with D possibly matching TRBD1 (6 bases). The germline V gene has CDR1 SGHTA and CDR2 FQGTGA. V lost 1 base and J 3 bases, leaving 12 bases between the germline ends. The CDR3 length is 15 residues. The CDR3 DNA reads as TGTGCCAGCAGCTTAAGGAGAGGGGGGCACACTGAAGCTTTCTTT. Amino acid sequence: CASSLRRGGHTEAFF. The variable domain in full, with the rest retrieved from reference TRBV7-3 and TRBJ1-1, is GAGVSQTPSNKVTEKGKYVELRCDPISGHTALYWYRQSLGQGPEFLIYFQGTGAADDSGLPNDRFFAVRPEGSVSTLKIQRTERGDSAVYLCASSLRRGGHTEAFFGQGTRLTVV.

The chain uses TRBV7-2 and TRBJ2-3; weak D call: TRBD2 (5 bases). CDR3 size: 14 residues. Germline CDR1 reads SGHTA; CDR2 reads FQGNSA. The V gene lost 7 bases and the J gene lost 2 bases, with 13 bases spanning the gap. For the CDR3, the DNA is TGTGCCAGCACCCTACGGGGTCCCACAGATACGCAGTATTTT. Translating it yields CASTLRGPTDTQYF.